The 3 T cell receptor beta chains in this list originate from one sample, sequenced in a study of CD8 T cells in Susac syndrome. RNA totalling roughly 0.45 to 1 ug underwent reverse transcription with random hexamers. TCRdb itself ran the immunoSEQ multiplex PCR reads through MiXCR, one entry per CDR3 protein. This sample carries 50,000 to 65,000 distinct CDR3 sequences, approximately 94% of them seen once, and the ten largest clones take about 0.21%. Sample: CD8+ T cells from PBMCs. All receptors derive from a human donor in good health.

The table lists this clonotype with a count of one. V is TRBV10-3 and J is TRBJ2-2; 13 positions agree with TRBD2. CDR1 and CDR2 (germline): ENHRY, SYGVKD. Trimming at V came to 6 bases and at J to 7 bases, leaving 8 bases not matched to a gene. There are 16 residues in the CDR3. CDR3 in DNA: TGTGCCATCAGCCCCACTAGCGGGGGGGCTGGCGGGGAGCTGTTTTTT. Protein: CAISPTSGGAGGELFF.

This chain connects TRBV7-9 to TRBJ1-4, with D possibly matching TRBD1 (5 bases). Germline V gene sequence: CDR1 SEHNR, CDR2 FQNEAQ (reference sequence). The V end was cut by 5 bases, the J end by 0 bases, with 10 bases between. The CDR3 covers 15 residues. DNA for the CDR3: TGTGCCAGCAGCAAAACAGGTGCAACTAATGAAAAACTGTTTTTT. Translated: CASSKTGATNEKLFF.

There are a few counts of this clonotype. The V call is TRBV7-9, the J call TRBJ2-7, with D uncertain. V was pared by 1 base and J by 3 bases, with 10 bases between. CDR3 length: 14 residues. CDR1 SEHNR and CDR2 FQNEAQ come from the germline V gene (reference sequence). CDR3 nucleotide sequence: TGTGCCAGCAGCTTAGTTTCGGGCAGCTACGAGCAGTACTTC. Translation: CASSLVSGSYEQYF. The full variable domain, rest sourced from reference TRBV7-9 and TRBJ2-7, is DTGVSQNPRHKITKRGQNVTFRCDPISEHNRLYWYRQTLGQGPEFLTYFQNEAQLEKSRLLSDRFSAERPKGSFSTLEIQRTEQGDSAMYLCASSLVSGSYEQYFGPGTRLTVT.